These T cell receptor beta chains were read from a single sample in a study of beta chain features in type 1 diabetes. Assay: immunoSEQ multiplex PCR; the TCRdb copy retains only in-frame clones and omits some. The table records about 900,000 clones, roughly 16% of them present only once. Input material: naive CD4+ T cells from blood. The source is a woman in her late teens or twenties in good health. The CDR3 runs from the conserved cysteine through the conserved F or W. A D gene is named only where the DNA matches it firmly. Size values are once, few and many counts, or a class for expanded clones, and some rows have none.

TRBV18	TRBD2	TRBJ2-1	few	TGTGCCAGCTCACCTTCGGGGAGCGGGAGGTTTCAGAGCTCCTACAATGAGCAGTTCTTC	CASSPSGSGRFQSSYNEQFF
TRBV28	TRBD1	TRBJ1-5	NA	TGTGCCAGCAGTTCGACAGGGGATGGCAATCAGCCCCAGCATTTT	CASSSTGDGNQPQHF
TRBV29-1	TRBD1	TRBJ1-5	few	TGCAGCGCAGGACAGGGGGGCAGTCAGCCCCAGCATTTT	CSAGQGGSQPQHF
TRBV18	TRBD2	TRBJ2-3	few	TGTGCCAGCTCAGAACTAGCGGGCCCAAACACAGATACGCAGTATTTT	CASSELAGPNTDTQYF
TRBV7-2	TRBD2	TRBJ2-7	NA	TGTGCCAGCAGCTACACTAGCGCGACCTCCTACGAGCAGTACTTC	CASSYTSATSYEQYF
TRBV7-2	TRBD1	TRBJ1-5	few	TGTGCCAGCACCTTGGGACAGGGGAATCAGCCCCAGCATTTT	CASTLGQGNQPQHF
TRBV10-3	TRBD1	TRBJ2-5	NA	TGTGCCATCAGTAGACAGGGGCACCAAGAGACCCAGTACTTC	CAISRQGHQETQYF
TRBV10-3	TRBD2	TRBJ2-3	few	TGTGCCATCAGTGAGTCAGGTAGCGGGAGCAAAGATACGCAGTATTTT	CAISESGSGSKDTQYF
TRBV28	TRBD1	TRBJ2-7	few	TGTGCCAGCAGTTTCTCCGGGACAGGGGCGTATTACGAGCAGTACTTC	CASSFSGTGAYYEQYF
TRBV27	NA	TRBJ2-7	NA	TGTGCCAGCAGTTTAAGGCCAACCTACGAGCAGTACTTC	CASSLRPTYEQYF
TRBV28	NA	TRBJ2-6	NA	TGTGCCACCACCTCTGGGGCCAACGTCCTGACTTTC	CATTSGANVLTF
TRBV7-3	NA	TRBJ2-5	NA	TGTGCCAGCAGCGCCGGCGCAGGGCAAGAGACCCAGTACTTC	CASSAGAGQETQYF
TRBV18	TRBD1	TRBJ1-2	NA	TGTGCCAGCTCACACCTGGACAGGGCTAACTATGGCTACACCTTC	CASSHLDRANYGYTF
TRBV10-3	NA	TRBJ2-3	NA	TGTGCCATCAGTGAGTTTACGGACCTTAGCACAGATACGCAGTATTTT	CAISEFTDLSTDTQYF
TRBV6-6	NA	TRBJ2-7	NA	TGTGCCAGCAGCACTAGACAGGGAGGTAACTACGAGCAGTACTTC	CASSTRQGGNYEQYF
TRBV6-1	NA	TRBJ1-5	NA	TGTGCCAGCAGGTGGCAGAATAGCAATCAGCCCCAGCATTTT	CASRWQNSNQPQHF
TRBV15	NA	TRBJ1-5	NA	TGTGCCACCAGCAGAGATCTCAGTCAGCCCCAGCATTTT	CATSRDLSQPQHF
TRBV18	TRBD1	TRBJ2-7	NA	TGTGCCAGCTCACTGAACCGGGACAGGGGACTCTACGAGCAGTACTTC	CASSLNRDRGLYEQYF
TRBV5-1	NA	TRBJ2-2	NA	TGCGCCAGCAGCACCGGACAGTACACCGGGGAGCTGTTTTTT	CASSTGQYTGELFF
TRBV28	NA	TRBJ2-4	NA	TGTGCCAGCACTTCGGTAGGGGACAAAAAAAACATTCAGTACTTC	CASTSVGDKKNIQYF
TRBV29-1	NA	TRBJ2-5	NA	TGCAGCGTTGACTCCGGAGGGGGGAAATACTTC	CSVDSGGGKYF
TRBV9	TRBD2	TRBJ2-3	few	TGTGCCAGCAGCCCCAGGACTAGCGGAGCATCTAGCACAGATACGCAGTATTTT	CASSPRTSGASSTDTQYF
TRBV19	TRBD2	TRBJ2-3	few	TGTGCCAGTAGTATAGTAGCGGGGTACACAGATACGCAGTATTTT	CASSIVAGYTDTQYF
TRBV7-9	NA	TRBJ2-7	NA	TGTGCCAGCAGCGGGGGCCACTTGTCCGTGGTTGAACAGTACTTC	CASSGGHLSVVEQYF
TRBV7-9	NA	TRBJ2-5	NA	TGTGCCAGCAGCCGAGGGACAAAAGAGACCCAGTACTTC	CASSRGTKETQYF
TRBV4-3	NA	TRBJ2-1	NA	TGCGCCAGCAGCCAAGAGGGGCAGAGCTCCTACAATGAGCAGTTCTTC	CASSQEGQSSYNEQFF
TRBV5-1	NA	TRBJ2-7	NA	TGCGCCAGCAGCCCGCGGGACAGACCGTACGAGCAGTACTTC	CASSPRDRPYEQYF
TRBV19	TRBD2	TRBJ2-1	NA	TGTGCCAGTAGTATCCCCAGCGGGAGTGGTGAGCAGTTCTTC	CASSIPSGSGEQFF
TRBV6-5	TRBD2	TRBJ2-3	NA	TGTGCCAGCAGTTACGCGGGGGGCACAGATACGCAGTATTTT	CASSYAGGTDTQYF
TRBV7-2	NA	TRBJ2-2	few	TGTGCCAGCAGCTTTTCTAGCACGAACACCGGGGAGCTGTTTTTT	CASSFSSTNTGELFF
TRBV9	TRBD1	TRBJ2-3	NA	TGTGCCAGCAGCCTTTCAGGGGGCGCAAGTGCAGATACGCAGTATTTT	CASSLSGGASADTQYF
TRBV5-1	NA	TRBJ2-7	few	TGCGCCAGCAGCTTGAATGCGATGCAGGGTTATGCCTACGAGCAGTACTTC	CASSLNAMQGYAYEQYF
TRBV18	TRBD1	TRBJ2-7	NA	TGTGCCAGCTCACCTGGGACAGAAGAGGAGCAGTACTTC	CASSPGTEEEQYF